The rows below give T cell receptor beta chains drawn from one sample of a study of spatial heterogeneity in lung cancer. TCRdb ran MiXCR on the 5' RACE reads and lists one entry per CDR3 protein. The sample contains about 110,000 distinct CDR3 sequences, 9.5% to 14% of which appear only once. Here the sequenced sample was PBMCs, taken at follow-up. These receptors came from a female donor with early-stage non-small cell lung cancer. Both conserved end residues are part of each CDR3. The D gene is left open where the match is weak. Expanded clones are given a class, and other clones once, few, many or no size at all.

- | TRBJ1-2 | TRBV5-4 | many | TGTGCCAGCAGCTTGGGGTCCAGGGGCAACTATGGCTACACCTTC | CASSLGSRGNYGYTF
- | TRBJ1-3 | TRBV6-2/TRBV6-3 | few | TGTGCCAGCAGAAAAACCTCCCCAAGGAAACCTGGAAACACCATATATTTT | CASRKTSPRKPGNTIYF
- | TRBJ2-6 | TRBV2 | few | TGTGCCAGCACCGGAGGGTTGTCGGGGGCCAACGTCCTGACTTTC | CASTGGLSGANVLTF
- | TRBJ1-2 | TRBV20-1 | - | TGCAGTGCTAGAGCGACACGAGCTAACTATGGCTACACCTTC | CSARATRANYGYTF
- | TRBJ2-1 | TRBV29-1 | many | TGCAGCGTTGCACAGGGAGACAATGAGCAGTTCTTC | CSVAQGDNEQFF
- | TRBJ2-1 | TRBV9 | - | TGTGCCAGCGGGAGGAACTACAATGAGCAGTTCTTC | CASGRNYNEQFF
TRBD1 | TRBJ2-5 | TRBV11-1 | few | TGTGCCAGCAGCCCTGAGACAGGGGAGCGAGAGACCCAGTACTTC | CASSPETGERETQYF
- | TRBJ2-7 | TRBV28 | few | TGTGCCAGCAGCATCAAACCCCCCAGAGGGAAATACGAGCAGTACTTC | CASSIKPPRGKYEQYF
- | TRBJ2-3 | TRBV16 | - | TGTGCCAGCAGCACCCTCCTCGCAGATACGCAGTATTTT | CASSTLLADTQYF
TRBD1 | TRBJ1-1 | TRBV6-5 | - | TGTGCCAGCAGTTCCTGGACAGGGGGCAAGGGGACTGAAGCTTTCTTT | CASSSWTGGKGTEAFF
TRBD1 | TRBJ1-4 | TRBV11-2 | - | TGTGCCAGCAGCTTAGGCAGGGGGCGAACTAATGAAAAACTGTTTTTT | CASSLGRGRTNEKLFF
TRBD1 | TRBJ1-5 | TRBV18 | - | TGTGCCAGCTCACTGGACAGGGTTAGGCGGGACAATCAGCCCCAGCATTTT | CASSLDRVRRDNQPQHF
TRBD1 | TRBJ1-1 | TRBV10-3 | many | TGTGCCATCAGATTGGGACAGATGAACACTGAAGCTTTCTTT | CAIRLGQMNTEAFF
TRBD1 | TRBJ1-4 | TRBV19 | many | TGTGCCAGTAGGACAGGGACAGTCCTTGGTGAAAAACTGTTTTTT | CASRTGTVLGEKLFF
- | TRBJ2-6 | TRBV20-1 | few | TGCAGTGTCCGCTCTGGGGCCAACGTCCTGACTTTC | CSVRSGANVLTF
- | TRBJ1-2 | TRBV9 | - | TGTGCCAGCAGCGTACTCCAGGGCGGGAGCGTCTATGGCTACACCTTC | CASSVLQGGSVYGYTF
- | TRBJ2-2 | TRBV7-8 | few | TGTGCCAGCAGCCCAGGCCCATCGGGGACCCGGAGGGAGCTGTTTTTT | CASSPGPSGTRRELFF
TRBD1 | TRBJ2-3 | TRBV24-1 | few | TGTGCCACCAGTACTTTGAACAGGGGTAAGGCAGATACGCAGTATTTT | CATSTLNRGKADTQYF
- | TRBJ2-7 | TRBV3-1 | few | TGTGCCAGCAGTCAAGCGAGGATACCTTCGGGCGAGCAGTACTTC | CASSQARIPSGEQYF
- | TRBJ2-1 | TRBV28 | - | TGTGCCAGCAGTTTGTATGCGGGTAGCTCCTACAATGAGCAGTTCTTC | CASSLYAGSSYNEQFF
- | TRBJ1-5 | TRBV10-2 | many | TGCGCCAGCAGTCTAGGGATGGGGGGCGGTCAGCCCCAGCATTTT | CASSLGMGGGQPQHF
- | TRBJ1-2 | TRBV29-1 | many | TGCAGCGTTGACGGGAACTATGGCTACACCTTC | CSVDGNYGYTF
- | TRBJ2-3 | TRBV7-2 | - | TGTGTCAGCAGCATCTTTAGCACAGATACGCAGTATTTT | CVSSIFSTDTQYF
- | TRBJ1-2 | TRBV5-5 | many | TGTGCCAGCAGCTTGCTCGCCACTCCTAACTATGGCTACACCTTC | CASSLLATPNYGYTF
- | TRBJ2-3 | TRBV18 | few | TGTGCCAGCTCACCTGTCACAAGCACAGATACGCAGTATTTT | CASSPVTSTDTQYF
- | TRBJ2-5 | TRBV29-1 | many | TGCAGCGTTACTCGACAGGCCCTGGACCAAGAGACCCAGTACTTC | CSVTRQALDQETQYF
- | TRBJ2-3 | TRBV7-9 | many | TGTGCCAGCAACGCCGGGGCGGGTACAGATACGCAGTATTTT | CASNAGAGTDTQYF
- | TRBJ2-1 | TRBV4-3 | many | TGCGCCAGCAGCAAAAGCCCCACTAGCTACAATGAGCAGTTCTTC | CASSKSPTSYNEQFF
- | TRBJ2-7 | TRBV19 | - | TGTGCCAGTAGGAGCGGGCCGACCTACGAGCAGTACTTC | CASRSGPTYEQYF
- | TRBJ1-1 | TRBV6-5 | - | TGTGCCAGCAGTCTTACCCTCGGGACGAACACTGAAGCTTTCTTT | CASSLTLGTNTEAFF
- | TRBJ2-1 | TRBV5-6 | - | TGTGCCAGCAGCTTGGATCGGACAAAATCTTACAATGAGCAGTTCTTC | CASSLDRTKSYNEQFF
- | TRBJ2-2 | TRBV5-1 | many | TGCGCCAGCAGCTTGGAGGTCTTCGGGGAGCTGTTTTTT | CASSLEVFGELFF
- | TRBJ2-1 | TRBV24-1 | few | TGTGCCACCAGTGAAGGCCTGAGCTCCTACAATGAGCAGTTCTTC | CATSEGLSSYNEQFF
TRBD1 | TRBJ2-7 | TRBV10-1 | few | TGCGCCAGCAGTGAGAAACCGGGACAGGGCGGGTACGAGCAGTACTTC | CASSEKPGQGGYEQYF
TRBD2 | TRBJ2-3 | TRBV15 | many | TGTGCCACCAGCACTAGCGGGAGGAAGGGGGCAGATACGCAGTATTTT | CATSTSGRKGADTQYF
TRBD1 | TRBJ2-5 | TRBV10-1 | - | TGCGCCAGCAGTGACCAGGACAGGATTAAAGAGACCCAGTACTTC | CASSDQDRIKETQYF
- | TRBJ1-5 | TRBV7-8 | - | TGTGCCAGCAGCCCCGGGACATCGGGTCGGGGCCTCTATAGCAATCAGCCCCAGCATTTT | CASSPGTSGRGLYSNQPQHF
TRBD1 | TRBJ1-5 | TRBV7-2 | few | TGTGCCAGCAGCTATAAAGGGGGCGGGCGTCAGCCCCAGCATTTT | CASSYKGGGRQPQHF
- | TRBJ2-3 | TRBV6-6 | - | TGTGCCAGTTTTGATTCTTCAGCGGTCACAGATACGCAGTATTTT | CASFDSSAVTDTQYF
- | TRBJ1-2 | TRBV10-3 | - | TGTGCCATCAGTGAGTCGACTGGCAGGGGTAACTATGGCTACACCTTC | CAISESTGRGNYGYTF
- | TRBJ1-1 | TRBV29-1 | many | TGCAGCGTTGAGTTGAGACTGGGCACTGAAGCTTTCTTT | CSVELRLGTEAFF
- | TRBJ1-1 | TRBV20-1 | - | TGCAGTGCTAGAGGCACGGGCAGCCTGAACACTGAAGCTTTCTTT | CSARGTGSLNTEAFF
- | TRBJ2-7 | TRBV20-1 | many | TGCAGAGCAACTTCCAGGGCAGCTGCTAGGGAGCAGTACTTC | CRATSRAAAREQYF
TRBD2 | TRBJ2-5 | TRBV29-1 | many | TGCAGCGTTGGGGCGCGACTAGCGGGAGAGACCCAGTACTTC | CSVGARLAGETQYF
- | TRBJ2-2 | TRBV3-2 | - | TGTGCCAGCAGCCAAGGTGGCAGGGGACACACCGGGGAGCTGTTTTTT | CASSQGGRGHTGELFF
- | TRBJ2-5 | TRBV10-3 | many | TGTGCGACAGGTCCTGGGGGAGAGACCCAGTACTTC | CATGPGGETQYF
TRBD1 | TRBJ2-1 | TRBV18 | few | TGTGCCAGCTCACCCCAGGACAGGGGTCCTATTTACAATGAGCAGTTCTTC | CASSPQDRGPIYNEQFF
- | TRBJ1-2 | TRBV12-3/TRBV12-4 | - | TGTGCCAGCTACTTGGGGGGCGGCTACACCTTC | CASYLGGGYTF
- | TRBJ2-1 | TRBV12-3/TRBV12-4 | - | TGTGTCAGCAGTTTCCGCAGGATCCGGTCATACAATGAGCAGTTCTTC | CVSSFRRIRSYNEQFF
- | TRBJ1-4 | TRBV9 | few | TGTGCCAGCAGCGCCGACAGAGTCTCTAATGAAAAACTGTTTTTT | CASSADRVSNEKLFF
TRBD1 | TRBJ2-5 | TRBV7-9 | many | TGTGCCAGCAGCTGGGGACAGGGACGAGAGACCCAGTACTTC | CASSWGQGRETQYF
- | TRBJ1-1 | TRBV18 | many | TGTGCCAGCTCACCAAGCCAGCGAAACACTGAAGCTTTCTTT | CASSPSQRNTEAFF
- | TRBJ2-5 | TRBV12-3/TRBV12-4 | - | TGTGCCAGCAGTGCGTTTTCGAGGGGGCAAGAGACCCAGTACTTC | CASSAFSRGQETQYF
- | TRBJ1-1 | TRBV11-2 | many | TGTGCCAGCAGCTTATTGGGACCGCCTAGGGCTTTCTTT | CASSLLGPPRAFF
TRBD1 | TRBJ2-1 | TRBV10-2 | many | TGCGCCAGCAGTACCCTGAGGACAGGGCATGAGCAGTTCTTC | CASSTLRTGHEQFF
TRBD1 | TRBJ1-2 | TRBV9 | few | TGTGCCAGCAGCCCCTGGACAGGGAGTAGAGCTAACTATGGCTACACCTTC | CASSPWTGSRANYGYTF
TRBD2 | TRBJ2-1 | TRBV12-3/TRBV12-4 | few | TGTGCCAGCAGCCCCGGACTAGCGGGATACAATGAGCAGTTCTTC | CASSPGLAGYNEQFF
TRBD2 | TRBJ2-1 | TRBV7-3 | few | TGTGCCAGCAGCGTATCTAGCGGGAGCTCTTACAATGAGCAGTTCTTC | CASSVSSGSSYNEQFF
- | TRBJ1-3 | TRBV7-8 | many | TGTGCCAGCAGCTCACGCCCCCCTCGGGACTGGAGCTCTGGAAACACCATATATTTT | CASSSRPPRDWSSGNTIYF
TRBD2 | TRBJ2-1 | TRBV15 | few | TGTGCCACCAGCAGAGACTCGGGACTAGCGGTCTACAATGAGCAGTTCTTC | CATSRDSGLAVYNEQFF